The next 2 T cell receptor beta chains were all read from a single sample in a study of blood T cell repertoires in COVID-19 (dated by TCRdb to the early 2020s). Libraries were built with the immunoSEQ multiplex PCR assay. Entries here come from immuneACCESS through TCRdb and include only in-frame sequences with V and J called. Some clones fail to appear in such tables; in the studies checked, an unresolved V gene covers under half of the shortfall, and the cause of the remainder is unknown. The sample table shows tens of thousands of clones, and 75% to 90% are seen once. The ten largest make up roughly 2.5% of the sample. Sequenced material: peripheral blood. Receptors originate from an elderly man with active or convalescent COVID-19.

The rearrangement uses TRBV19 and TRBJ2-2; TRBD1 agrees at 8 bases. The junction had 4 bases not matched to a gene; V was cut back by 4 bases and J by 6 bases. CDR3 length: 14 residues. Germline V gene data show CDR1 as LNHDA and CDR2 as SQIVND (reference sequence). Here the CDR3 DNA reads TGTGCCAGTAGTACTTCAGGGGGCCCCGGGGAGCTGTTTTTT. Its translation is CASSTSGGPGELFF.

The V gene is TRBV28, the J gene TRBJ2-7; D gene uncertain. Trimming took 5 bases from V and 0 from J, leaving 23 bases between them. CDR1 is MDHEN and CDR2 is SYDVKM in the germline V gene. The CDR3 length is 18 residues. For the CDR3, the DNA is TGTGCCAGCAGTCCCCCCCGCTTCAGGCGCTCGAGCTCCTACGAGCAGTACTTC. Protein: CASSPPRFRRSSSYEQYF. Drawing the rest from reference TRBV28 and TRBJ2-7, the complete variable domain is DVKVTQSSRYLVKRTGEKVFLECVQDMDHENMFWYRQDPGLGLRLIYFSYDVKMKEKGDIPEGYSVSREKKERFSLILESASTNQTSMYLCASSPPRFRRSSSYEQYFGPGTRLTVT.